Below, one TCR beta chain is given with its context. Antigen: not known. With 1 base removed from V and 2 bases from J, the gap between germline ends came to 13 bases. This CDR3 has 15 amino acids. CDR1 and CDR2 (germline): SQVTM, ANQGSEA. The data belong to a study of response to subunit inactivated influenza vaccine. Study results and limitations: Every seasonal influenza vaccination brings in few new T cells, the authors suggested.

TCRdb reprocessed the RT-PCR reads via MiXCR and lists one record per CDR3 protein. The sample has about 520,000 distinct CDR3 sequences; approximately 7.2% are singletons. The sequencing used PBMCs from blood, collected around 2 years after vaccination. The genes are TRBV29-1 and TRBJ2-3; D is unclear. The sequence derives from a man in his fifties or sixties who received an inactivated influenza vaccine. The CDR3 reads CSVEVGSDPTDTQYF. Written as DNA, the CDR3 is TGCAGCGTTGAAGTAGGGTCGGACCCCACAGATACGCAGTATTTT.